The 3 T cell receptor beta chains below come from one sample, sequenced in a study of cytomegalovirus exposure and HLA in healthy donors. PCR amplification relied on 60 Vbeta primers (plus 13 Jbeta primers). The repertoire was sequenced with immunoSEQ multiplex PCR; TCRdb's copy has only in-frame clones and lacks some. Seen here are some 150,000 clones, 65% to 90% observed once, and the top ten hold about 10%. Sequences were obtained from PBMCs. All receptors come from a man aged 45 to 65 in good health and CMV-seropositive.

The chain carries TRBV19 and TRBJ1-2; 8 nucleotides line up with TRBD1. The CDR3 spans 14 residues. Germline V lookup: CDR1 LNHDA, CDR2 SQIVND (reference sequence). The junction had 12 bases not matched to a gene; V was cut back by 7 bases and J by 8 bases. CDR3 sequence (DNA): TGTGCCAGTACCATAGAGGACAGGGTCGGAGGCTACACCTTC. Protein product: CASTIEDRVGGYTF.

CDR3 amino acids: CASSWLTGAGELFF. CDR3 DNA sequence: TGTGCCAGCAGCTGGTTGACAGGGGCCGGGGAGCTGTTTTTT. The chain carries TRBV5-5 and TRBJ2-2; TRBD1 matches 8 bases. The CDR3 is made up of 14 amino acids. The germline CDR1 and CDR2 sequences are SGHKS and YYEKEE (reference sequence). Losses at the gene ends were 3 bases for V and 6 bases for J; bases not matched to a gene: 4.

CDR3 region: CASSLGPSGANVLTF. As DNA, the CDR3 is TGTGCCAGCAGCTTGGGGCCCTCTGGGGCCAACGTCCTGACTTTC. The genes are TRBV5-4 and TRBJ2-6; no clear D. The CDR3 runs 15 residues. Trimming stripped 0 bases from V and 0 bases from J, with 4 bases between. The germline V gene encodes CDR1 SGHNT and CDR2 YYREEE (reference sequence).